Listed below are T cell receptor beta chains from one sample, sequenced in a study of T cell responses to AZD1222 COVID-19 vaccine. The method was immunoSEQ multiplex PCR; TCRdb's version includes in-frame clones alone and lacks a portion of them. Here the sample spans 95,000 to 150,000 clones, roughly 92% being singletons. The starting material was peripheral blood, obtained on day 0 of AZD1222 vaccination. These receptors were obtained from an adult in good health. CDR3s include the opening cysteine and the closing phenylalanine or tryptophan. The D gene is left open where the match is weak. Clone size appears in some rows only: once, few, many, or a class for an expanded clone.

>TRBJ1-3|.|TRBV19|.
CASSMLGIGVSGNTIYF
TGTGCCAGTAGTATGCTCGGGATAGGGGTCTCTGGAAACACCATATATTTT
>TRBJ2-1|.|TRBV7-9|TRBD2
CASTGGLAGRRGSYNEQFF
TGTGCCAGCACCGGTGGACTAGCGGGGCGGCGTGGTTCCTACAATGAGCAGTTCTTC
>TRBJ1-1|.|TRBV21-1|.
CARPEPMNTEAFF
TGTGCCAGGCCCGAACCGATGAACACTGAAGCTTTCTTT
>TRBJ2-2|once|TRBV19|.
CASSITRVNTGELFF
TGTGCCAGTAGTATTACCAGGGTTAACACCGGGGAGCTGTTTTTT
>TRBJ2-6|.|TRBV29-1|.
CSVRTGANVLTF
TGCAGCGTACGGACTGGGGCCAACGTCCTGACTTTC
>TRBJ2-6|few|TRBV30|.
CAWSSDLSGANVLTF
TGTGCCTGGAGCTCGGATCTCTCTGGGGCCAACGTCCTGACTTTC
>TRBJ1-6|.|TRBV19|.
CASSTFHHSPLHF
TGTGCCAGTAGTACATTTCATCATTCACCCCTCCACTTT
>TRBJ1-2|.|TRBV6-5|TRBD1
CASRTGPAHGYTF
TGTGCCAGCAGGACAGGGCCGGCTCATGGCTACACCTTC
>TRBJ1-2|.|TRBV12-3/TRBV12-4|.
CASSLRIGGYTF
TGTGCCAGCAGTTTAAGGATAGGTGGCTACACCTTC
>TRBJ2-2|.|TRBV7-7|.
CASSLSPGTNTGELFF
TGTGCTAGCAGCTTATCCCCGGGGACGAACACCGGGGAGCTGTTTTTT